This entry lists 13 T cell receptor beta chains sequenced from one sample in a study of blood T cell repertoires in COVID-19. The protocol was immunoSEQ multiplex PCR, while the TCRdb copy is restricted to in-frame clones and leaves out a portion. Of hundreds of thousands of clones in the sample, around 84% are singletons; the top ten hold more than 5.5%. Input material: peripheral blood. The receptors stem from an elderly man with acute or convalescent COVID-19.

CDR3 in amino acids: CASRNNLGSGRSKYQETQYF. The CDR3 coding sequence is TGTGCCAGCAGGAACAATCTTGGTAGCGGGAGGTCGAAGTACCAAGAGACCCAGTACTTC. The chain combines TRBV3-1 (or the pseudogene TRBV3-2) with TRBJ2-5; TRBD2 aligns across 10 bases. This CDR3 contains 20 residues. Trimming cost V 6 bases and J 0 bases; bases outside gene matches: 19. Per germline, CDR1 LGHDT and CDR2 YNNKEL (reference sequence).

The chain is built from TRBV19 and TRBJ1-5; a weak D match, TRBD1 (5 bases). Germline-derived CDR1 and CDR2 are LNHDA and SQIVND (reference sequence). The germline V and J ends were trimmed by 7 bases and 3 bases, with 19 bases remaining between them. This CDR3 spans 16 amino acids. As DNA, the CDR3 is TGTGCCAGTAACGAATTGGGGCAGGGAATCAATCAGCCCCAGCATTTT. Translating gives CASNELGQGINQPQHF.

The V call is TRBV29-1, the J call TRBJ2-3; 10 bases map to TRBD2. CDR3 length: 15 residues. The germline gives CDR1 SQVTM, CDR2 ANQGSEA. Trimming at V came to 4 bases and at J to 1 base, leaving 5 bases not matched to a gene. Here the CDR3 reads CSVARLAGGTDTQYF. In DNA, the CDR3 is TGCAGCGTTGCTCGGCTAGCGGGGGGCACAGATACGCAGTATTTT.

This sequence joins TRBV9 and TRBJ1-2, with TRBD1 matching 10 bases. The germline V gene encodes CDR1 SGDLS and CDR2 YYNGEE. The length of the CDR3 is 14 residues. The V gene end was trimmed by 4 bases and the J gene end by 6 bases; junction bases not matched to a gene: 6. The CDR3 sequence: CASSPRQGADGYTF. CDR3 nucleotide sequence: TGTGCCAGCAGCCCCCGACAGGGGGCGGATGGCTACACCTTC.

The CDR3 here is CATSDPGQGAQPQHF. CDR3 sequence (DNA): TGTGCCACCAGTGATCCGGGACAGGGGGCTCAGCCCCAGCATTTT. The rearrangement links TRBV24-1 to TRBJ1-5, with 12 bases identical to TRBD1. The CDR3 has 15 residues. J was trimmed by 6 bases and V by 3 bases; bases with no gene match: 2. Per germline, CDR1 KGHDR and CDR2 SFDVKD.

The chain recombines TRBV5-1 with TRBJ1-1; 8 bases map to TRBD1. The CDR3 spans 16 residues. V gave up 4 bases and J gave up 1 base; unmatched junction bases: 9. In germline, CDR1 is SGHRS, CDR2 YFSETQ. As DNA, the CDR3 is TGCGCCAGCAGCGCCACGGACAGGGCGGCGAACACTGAAGCTTTCTTT. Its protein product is CASSATDRAANTEAFF.

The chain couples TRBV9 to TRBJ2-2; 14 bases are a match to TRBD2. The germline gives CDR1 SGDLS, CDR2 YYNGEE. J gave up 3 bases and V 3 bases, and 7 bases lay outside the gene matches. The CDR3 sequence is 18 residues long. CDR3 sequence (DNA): TGTGCCAGCAGCGCGGGACTAGCGGGAGCGTTAGACACCGGGGAGCTGTTTTTT. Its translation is CASSAGLAGALDTGELFF.

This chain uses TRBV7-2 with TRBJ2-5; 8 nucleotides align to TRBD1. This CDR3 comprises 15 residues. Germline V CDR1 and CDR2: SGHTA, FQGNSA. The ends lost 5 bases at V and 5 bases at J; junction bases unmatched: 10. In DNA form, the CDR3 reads TGTGCCAGCAGCCCTCGGACAGGGAAAGTCGAGACCCAGTACTTC. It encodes CASSPRTGKVETQYF.

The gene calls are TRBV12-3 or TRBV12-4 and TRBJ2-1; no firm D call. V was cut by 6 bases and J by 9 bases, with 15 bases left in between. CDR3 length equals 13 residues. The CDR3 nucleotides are TGTGCCAGCAGCGTAACCCAGGCCGGTGAGCAGTTCTTC. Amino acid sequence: CASSVTQAGEQFF.

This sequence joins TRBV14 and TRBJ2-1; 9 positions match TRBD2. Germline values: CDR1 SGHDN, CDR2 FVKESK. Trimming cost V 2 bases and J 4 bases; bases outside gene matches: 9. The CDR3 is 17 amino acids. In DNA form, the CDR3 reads TGTGCCAGCAGCCAAAGCCTAGGACTAGCGTCGTACAATGAGCAGTTCTTC. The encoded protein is CASSQSLGLASYNEQFF.

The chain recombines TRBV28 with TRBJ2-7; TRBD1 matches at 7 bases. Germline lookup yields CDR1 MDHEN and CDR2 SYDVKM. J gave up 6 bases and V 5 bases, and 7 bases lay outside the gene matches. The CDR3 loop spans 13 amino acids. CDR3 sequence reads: CASSIQTGSEQYF. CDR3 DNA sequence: TGTGCCAGCAGTATCCAGACAGGGAGCGAGCAGTACTTC.

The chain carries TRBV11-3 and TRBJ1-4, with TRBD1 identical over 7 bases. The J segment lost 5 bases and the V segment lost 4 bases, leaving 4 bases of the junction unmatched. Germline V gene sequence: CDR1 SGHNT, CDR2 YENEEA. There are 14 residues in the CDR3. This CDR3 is CASSSGTVNEKLFF. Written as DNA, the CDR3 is TGTGCCAGCAGCTCCGGGACAGTCAATGAAAAACTGTTTTTT.

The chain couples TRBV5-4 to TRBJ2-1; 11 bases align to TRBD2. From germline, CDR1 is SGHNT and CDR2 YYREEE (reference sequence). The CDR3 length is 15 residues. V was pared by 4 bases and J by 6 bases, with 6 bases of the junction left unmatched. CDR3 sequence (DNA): TGTGCCAGCAGCGGAATTAGCGGGAGGGGCAATGAGCAGTTCTTC. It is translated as CASSGISGRGNEQFF.